This is a list of T cell receptor beta chains from one sample in a study of shared clonotypes between healthy human individuals. Profiling relied on immunoSEQ multiplex PCR, and the TCRdb table lists in-frame clones only, not all of them. The data show some 2.1 million clones, 93% seen once. The sequenced material came from naive CD8+ T cells from PBMCs. The source is a young man in good health. Some clones in this sample may be carry-over from other donors' samples. Each CDR3 is given with its conserved first and last residue. A D gene is named only where the DNA matches it firmly. The size field is filled for only some rows; it gives once, few, many or a size class.

>TRBV5-1|TRBJ2-2|NA|NA
TGCGCCAGCAGCTTGGTCGGGTCGGACACCGGGGAGCTGTTTTTT
CASSLVGSDTGELFF
>TRBV19|TRBJ1-2|NA|NA
TGTGCCAGTAGTATAGTAGGAGGGTCTCACTATGGCTACACCTTC
CASSIVGGSHYGYTF
>TRBV27|TRBJ1-5|NA|NA
TGTGCCAGCAGCACACAGGTCCATAGCAATCAGCCCCAGCATTTT
CASSTQVHSNQPQHF
>TRBV5-6|TRBJ2-7|TRBD1|NA
TGTGCCAGCAGCTGGAGGACAGGACTGGACGAGCAGTACTTC
CASSWRTGLDEQYF
>TRBV29-1|TRBJ2-1|NA|NA
TGCAGCGCGGTCTCAGGGGTCGGCAATGAGCAGTTCTTC
CSAVSGVGNEQFF
>TRBV5-1|TRBJ2-1|NA|NA
TGCGCCAGCAGCCAAACAGGGGAGCAGTTCTTC
CASSQTGEQFF
>TRBV27|TRBJ2-7|TRBD2|NA
TGTGCCAGCAGTTTAGCGTCTAGCGGGGGCTCCTACGAGCAGTACTTC
CASSLASSGGSYEQYF
>TRBV28|TRBJ2-7|TRBD2|NA
TGTGCCAGCCGGGGACTAGCGGAGACCAGCTCCTACGAGCAGTACTTC
CASRGLAETSSYEQYF
>TRBV14|TRBJ1-5|NA|NA
TGTGCCAGCAGCCAGTTTGCCAATCAGCCCCAGCATTTT
CASSQFANQPQHF
>TRBV19|TRBJ2-1|NA|NA
TGTGCCAGTACCGCGGGATACAATGAGCAGTTCTTC
CASTAGYNEQFF
>TRBV7-9|TRBJ2-5|NA|NA
TGTGCCAGCAGCTCGGGGGTAGGCCAAGAGACCCAGTACTTC
CASSSGVGQETQYF
>TRBV29-1|TRBJ2-1|TRBD2|NA
TGCAGCGTGGAGCGGACTAGCGGGACCTACAATGAGCAGTTCTTC
CSVERTSGTYNEQFF
>TRBV9|TRBJ1-3|NA|NA
TGTGCCAGCAGCGGGGGGAGTACTGGAAACACCATATATTTT
CASSGGSTGNTIYF
>TRBV7-9|TRBJ1-1|NA|NA
TGTGCCAGCAGCCCTGGCTGGACTGAAGCTTTCTTT
CASSPGWTEAFF
>TRBV7-9|TRBJ2-5|TRBD1|NA
TGTGCCAGCAGCTCTCGGACAGGGCAAGAGACCCAGTACTTC
CASSSRTGQETQYF
>TRBV7-9|TRBJ1-5|NA|NA
TGTGCCAGCAGCTTAGGGGTGGGTCAGCCCCAGCATTTT
CASSLGVGQPQHF
>TRBV11-3|TRBJ2-3|NA|once
TGTGCCAGCAGGTGGGGCTGGAGCACAGATACGCAGTATTTT
CASRWGWSTDTQYF
>TRBV7-9|TRBJ1-1|NA|NA
TGTGCCAGCAGCTTAGGCCGGGTAGGGGGGAACACTGAAGCTTTCTTT
CASSLGRVGGNTEAFF
>TRBV6-5|TRBJ1-4|TRBD1|NA
TGTGCCAGCAGTTACCGGGACAGGGACGAAAAACTGTTTTTT
CASSYRDRDEKLFF
>TRBV27|TRBJ1-1|NA|NA
TGTGCCAGCAGTTTACGGGGGGGGACTGAAGCTTTCTTT
CASSLRGGTEAFF
>TRBV27|TRBJ1-5|NA|once
TGTGCCAGCAGTCCCGGGAGCTATAGCAATCAGCCCCAGCATTTT
CASSPGSYSNQPQHF
>TRBV6-1|TRBJ2-1|TRBD2|NA
TGTGCCAGCAGTGCGAGGACTAGCGGGAGGCCATACAATGAGCAGTTCTTC
CASSARTSGRPYNEQFF
>TRBV30|TRBJ2-7|NA|NA
TGTGCCGTGGACGGTTCCACAGACTCCTACGAGCAGTACTTC
CAVDGSTDSYEQYF
>TRBV4-1|TRBJ1-5|NA|NA
TGCGCCAGCAGCCAAGACTGGCGTGAAGATCAGCCCCAGCATTTT
CASSQDWREDQPQHF
>TRBV5-1|TRBJ2-7|NA|once
TGCGCCAGCAGCCAGGACTGGGCCCGCGAGCAGTACTTC
CASSQDWAREQYF
>TRBV7-8|TRBJ2-7|TRBD2|NA
TGTGCCAGCAGCCTAGCGGGAGCTCGGGACGAGCAGTACTTC
CASSLAGARDEQYF
>TRBV7-8|TRBJ1-5|NA|NA
TGTGCCAGCAGCTTAGCGTCCGGCAGCCTCGGAGGGCCCCAGCATTTT
CASSLASGSLGGPQHF
>TRBV9|TRBJ1-1|TRBD1|NA
TGTGCCAGCGGACAGGCGGGCACTGAAGCTTTCTTT
CASGQAGTEAFF
>TRBV25-1|TRBJ2-5|NA|NA
TGTGCCAGCAGTGTGGCTAGCGAACAAGAGACCCAGTACTTC
CASSVASEQETQYF
>TRBV6-5|TRBJ2-2|TRBD2|NA
TGTGCCAGCAGTTCGGGGCGGGAGGGGTTCCTCGGGGAGCTGTTTTTT
CASSSGREGFLGELFF
>TRBV15|TRBJ2-1|NA|NA
TGTGCCACCAGCAGTACAGAGACCAGGCACTACAATGAGCAGTTCTTC
CATSSTETRHYNEQFF
>TRBV6-1|TRBJ1-2|TRBD1|NA
TGTGCCAGCAGCCTACCGGGACAGGGAAATGGCTACACCTTC
CASSLPGQGNGYTF
>TRBV4-1|TRBJ2-1|TRBD1|NA
TGCGCCAGCAGCCTCCTCTCGGGACAGTTCAACAATGAGCAGTTCTTC
CASSLLSGQFNNEQFF
>TRBV10-3|TRBJ1-5|NA|NA
TGTGCCATCAGTGAGTTTCGGGGACGGGATAGCAATCAGCCCCAGCATTTT
CAISEFRGRDSNQPQHF
>TRBV28|TRBJ2-7|TRBD2|NA
TGTGCCAGCAGTTTCACTAGCGGGAACTACGAGCAGTACTTC
CASSFTSGNYEQYF
>TRBV5-6|TRBJ2-7|NA|NA
TGTGCCAGCACCCCCGGTAGGGGAATCTACGAGCAGTACTTC
CASTPGRGIYEQYF
>TRBV7-9|TRBJ1-3|NA|NA
TGTGCCAGCAGCTTAGCGGAGGGTGACCCGGCCATCACCATATATTTT
CASSLAEGDPAITIYF
>TRBV19|TRBJ2-5|TRBD2|NA
TGTGCCAGTAGTATAGACCGGGAGGGCCAAGAGACCCAGTACTTC
CASSIDREGQETQYF
>TRBV27|TRBJ2-1|NA|NA
TGTGCCAGCAGTCCCACTTGGCCGAGCTCCTACAATGAGCAGTTCTTC
CASSPTWPSSYNEQFF
>TRBV14|TRBJ2-2|TRBD1|NA
TGTGCCAGCAGCCATCACAGGACAGGGGGCACCGGGGAGCTGTTTTTT
CASSHHRTGGTGELFF
>TRBV5-1|TRBJ1-2|NA|NA
TGCGCCAGCAGCTTGGCTCCAGGACAAGTGGGCTATGGCTACACCTTC
CASSLAPGQVGYGYTF
>TRBV18|TRBJ2-1|NA|NA
TGTGCCAGCTCATTCGGACAGGGAGGGAATGAGCAGTTCTTC
CASSFGQGGNEQFF
>TRBV5-1|TRBJ1-2|TRBD1|NA
TGCGCCAGCAGCCCAGGGACAGGGAGCATCGATGGCTACACCTTC
CASSPGTGSIDGYTF
>TRBV28|TRBJ2-7|NA|NA
TGTGCCAGCAGTACACCGTTACAGGGACTCTACGAGCAGTACTTC
CASSTPLQGLYEQYF
>TRBV19|TRBJ2-4|NA|NA
TGTGCCAGTAGTCTCACCAGTCCAAACATTCAGTACTTC
CASSLTSPNIQYF
>TRBV5-4|TRBJ2-3|NA|NA
TGTGCCAGCAGCTTGGCTCGCTCCACAGATACGCAGTATTTT
CASSLARSTDTQYF
>TRBV13|TRBJ1-4|TRBD1|NA
TGTGCCAGCAGCCCTCGGACAGGAAACGAAAAACTGTTTTTT
CASSPRTGNEKLFF
>TRBV5-1|TRBJ2-1|TRBD2|NA
TGCGCCAGCAGCTTGGCCGGCGGGAGGGCCTCCAGTCGTTCCTACAATGAGCAGTTCTTC
CASSLAGGRASSRSYNEQFF
>TRBV4-2|TRBJ2-2|NA|NA
TGTGCCAGCAGCCCCCGACAAGTTCTGGGCAGTGGCGGGGAGCTGTTTTTT
CASSPRQVLGSGGELFF
>TRBV5-1|TRBJ2-7|TRBD2|NA
TGCGCCAGCAGGGGGCCGGGAGGGCACTACGAGCAGTACTTC
CASRGPGGHYEQYF
>TRBV19|TRBJ1-2|NA|once
TGTGCCAGTAGTCAGACAGGAGCTAACTATGGCTACACCTTC
CASSQTGANYGYTF
>TRBV10-3|TRBJ2-4|TRBD1|once
TGTGCCATCAGCCTGGACAGGGCGGACATTCAGTACTTC
CAISLDRADIQYF
>TRBV4-2|TRBJ2-3|TRBD2|NA
TGTGCCAGCAGCCGGGGGGGGGACCTGGATACGCAGTATTTT
CASSRGGDLDTQYF
>TRBV7-9|TRBJ1-5|TRBD1|few
TGTGCCAGCAGCCCTGACAGGGGGGAGAGCAATCAGCCCCAGCATTTT
CASSPDRGESNQPQHF
>TRBV7-8|TRBJ2-1|TRBD2|NA
TGTGCCAGCAGCTTAAGGATTAGCGGGGTCAATGAGCAGTTCTTC
CASSLRISGVNEQFF